This TCR beta chain was recorded in a study of T cell responses to AZD1222 COVID-19 vaccine. Overall study context: Pooling of second doses given at about 4 or about 12 weeks was done. Study-wide findings and caveats: Repertoire collection took place solely once the T cell response had peaked. Nearly half of unique spike-specific TCRs reportedly avoided B.1.351 and B.1.1.7 mutated regions. At baseline, seropositivity was found in only a handful of AZD1222 recipients.

For this clone: Its target is not known.

Profiled with immunoSEQ multiplex PCR; TCRdb holds only in-frame clones, not every one. Counted here are 80,000 to 95,000 clones, approximately 90% occurring once; the ten biggest clones make up 5% to 6%. V shed 0 bases and J 0 bases; nucleotides not matched to a gene: 3. Germline lookup yields CDR1 SGHNT and CDR2 YENEEA. The CDR3 length is 16 residues. This clonotype was obtained from an adult in good health. Sequences were derived from peripheral blood, sampled on day 0 of AZD1222 vaccination. This chain connects TRBV11-3 to TRBJ2-7; 9 positions match TRBD1. CDR3 DNA: TGTGCCAGCAGCTTAGACGGGACAGGGACCTCCTACGAGCAGTACTTC. Translation: CASSLDGTGTSYEQYF.